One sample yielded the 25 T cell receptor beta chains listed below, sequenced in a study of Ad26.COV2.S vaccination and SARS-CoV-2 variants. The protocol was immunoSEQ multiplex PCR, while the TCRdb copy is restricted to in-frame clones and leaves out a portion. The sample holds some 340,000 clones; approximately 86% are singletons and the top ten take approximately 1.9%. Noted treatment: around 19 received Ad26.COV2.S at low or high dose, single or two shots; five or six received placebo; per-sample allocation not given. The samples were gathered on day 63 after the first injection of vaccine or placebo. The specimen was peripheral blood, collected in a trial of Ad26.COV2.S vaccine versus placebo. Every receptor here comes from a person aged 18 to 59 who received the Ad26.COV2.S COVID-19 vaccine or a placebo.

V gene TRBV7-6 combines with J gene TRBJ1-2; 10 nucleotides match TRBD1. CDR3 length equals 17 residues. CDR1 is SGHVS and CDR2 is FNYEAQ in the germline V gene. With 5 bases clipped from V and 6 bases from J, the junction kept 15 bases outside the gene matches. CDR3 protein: CASSPLPNGQGEDGYTF. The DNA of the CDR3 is TGTGCCAGCAGCCCCCTTCCGAATGGACAGGGGGAAGATGGCTACACCTTC.

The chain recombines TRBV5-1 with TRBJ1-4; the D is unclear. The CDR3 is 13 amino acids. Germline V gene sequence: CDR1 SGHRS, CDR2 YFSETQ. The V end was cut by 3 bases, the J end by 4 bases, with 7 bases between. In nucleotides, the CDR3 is TGCGCCAGCAGCTCACGAGATAATGAAAAACTGTTTTTT. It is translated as CASSSRDNEKLFF.

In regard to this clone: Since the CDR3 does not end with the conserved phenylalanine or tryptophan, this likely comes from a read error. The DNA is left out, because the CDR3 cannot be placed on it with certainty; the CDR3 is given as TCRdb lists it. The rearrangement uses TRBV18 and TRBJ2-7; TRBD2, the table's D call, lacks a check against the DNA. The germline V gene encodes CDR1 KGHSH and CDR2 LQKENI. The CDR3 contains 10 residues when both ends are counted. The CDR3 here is CASSPLTRCL.

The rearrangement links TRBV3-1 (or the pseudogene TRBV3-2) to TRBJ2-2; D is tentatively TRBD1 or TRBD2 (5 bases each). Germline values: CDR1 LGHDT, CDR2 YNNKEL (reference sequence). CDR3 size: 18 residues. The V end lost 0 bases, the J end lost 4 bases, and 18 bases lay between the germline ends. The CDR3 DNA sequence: TGTGCCAGCAGCCAAGAGTACCCGCGAGGGGCGGGCACCGGGGAGCTGTTTTTT. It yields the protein CASSQEYPRGAGTGELFF.

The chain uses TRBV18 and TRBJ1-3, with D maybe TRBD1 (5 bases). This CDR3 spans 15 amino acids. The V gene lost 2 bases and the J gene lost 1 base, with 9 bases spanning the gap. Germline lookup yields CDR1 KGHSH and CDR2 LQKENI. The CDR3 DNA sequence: TGTGCCAGCTCACCAGTCGGGGCTTCTGGAAACACCATATATTTT. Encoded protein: CASSPVGASGNTIYF. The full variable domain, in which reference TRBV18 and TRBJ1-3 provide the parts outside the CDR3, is NAGVMQNPRHLVRRRGQEARLRCSPMKGHSHVYWYRQLPEEGLKFMVYLQKENIIDESGMPKERFSAEFPKEGPSILRIQQVVRGDSAAYFCASSPVGASGNTIYFGEGSWLTVV.

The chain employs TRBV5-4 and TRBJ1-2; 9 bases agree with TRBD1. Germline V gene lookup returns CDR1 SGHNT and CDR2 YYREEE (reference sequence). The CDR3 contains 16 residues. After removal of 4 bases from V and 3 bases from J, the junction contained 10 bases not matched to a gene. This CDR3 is CASSPSYRGLHYGYTF. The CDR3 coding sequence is TGTGCCAGCAGCCCATCTTACAGGGGGCTCCACTATGGCTACACCTTC.

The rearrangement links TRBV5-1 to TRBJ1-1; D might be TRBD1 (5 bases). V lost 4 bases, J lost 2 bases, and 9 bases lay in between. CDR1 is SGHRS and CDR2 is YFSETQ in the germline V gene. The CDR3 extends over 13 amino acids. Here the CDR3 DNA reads TGCGCCAGCAGCATCTGGGGCAACACTGAAGCTTTCTTT. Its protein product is CASSIWGNTEAFF.

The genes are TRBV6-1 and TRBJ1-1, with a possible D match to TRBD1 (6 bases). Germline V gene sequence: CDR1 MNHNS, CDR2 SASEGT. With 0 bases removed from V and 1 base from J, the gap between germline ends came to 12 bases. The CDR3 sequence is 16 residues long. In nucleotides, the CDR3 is TGTGCCAGCAGTGAAGCGCTAGTCAGGGGGAACACTGAAGCTTTCTTT. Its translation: CASSEALVRGNTEAFF.

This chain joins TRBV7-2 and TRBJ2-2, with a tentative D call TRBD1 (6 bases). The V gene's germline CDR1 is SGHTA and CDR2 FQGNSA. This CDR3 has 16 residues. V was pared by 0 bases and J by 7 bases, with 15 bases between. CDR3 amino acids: CASSLAGAGFLGELFF. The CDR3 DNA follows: TGTGCCAGCAGCTTAGCGGGGGCTGGTTTTCTCGGGGAGCTGTTTTTT.

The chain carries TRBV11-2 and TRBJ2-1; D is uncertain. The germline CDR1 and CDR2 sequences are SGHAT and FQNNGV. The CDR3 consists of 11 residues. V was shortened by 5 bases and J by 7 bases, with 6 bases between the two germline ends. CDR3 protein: CASSPWNEQFF. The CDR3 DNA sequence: TGTGCCAGCAGCCCATGGAATGAGCAGTTCTTC. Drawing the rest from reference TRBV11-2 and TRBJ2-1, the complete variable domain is EAGVAQSPRYKIIEKRQSVAFWCNPISGHATLYWYQQILGQGPKLLIQFQNNGVVDDSQLPKDRFSAERLKGVDSTLKIQPAKLEDSAVYLCASSPWNEQFFGPGTRLTVL.

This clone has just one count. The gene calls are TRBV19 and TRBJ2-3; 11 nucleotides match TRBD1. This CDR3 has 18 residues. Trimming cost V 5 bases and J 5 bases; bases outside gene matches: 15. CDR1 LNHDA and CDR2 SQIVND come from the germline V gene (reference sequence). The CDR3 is CASSSNHGTGGPGDTQYF. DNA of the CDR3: TGTGCCAGTAGTTCGAATCACGGGACAGGGGGACCAGGAGATACGCAGTATTTT.

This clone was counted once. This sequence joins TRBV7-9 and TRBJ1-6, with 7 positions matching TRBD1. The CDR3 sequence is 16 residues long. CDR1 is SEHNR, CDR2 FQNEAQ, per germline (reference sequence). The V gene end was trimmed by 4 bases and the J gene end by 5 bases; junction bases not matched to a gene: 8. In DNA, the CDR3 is TGTGCCAGCAGCTCCAATTTGGACAGGAATAATTCACCCCTCCACTTT. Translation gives CASSSNLDRNNSPLHF.

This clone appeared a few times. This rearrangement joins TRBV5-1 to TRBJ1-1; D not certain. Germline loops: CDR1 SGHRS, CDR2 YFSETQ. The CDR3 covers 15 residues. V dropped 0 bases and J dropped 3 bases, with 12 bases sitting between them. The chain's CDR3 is CASSLAVTPDTEAFF. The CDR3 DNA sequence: TGCGCCAGCAGCTTGGCCGTTACACCTGACACTGAAGCTTTCTTT.

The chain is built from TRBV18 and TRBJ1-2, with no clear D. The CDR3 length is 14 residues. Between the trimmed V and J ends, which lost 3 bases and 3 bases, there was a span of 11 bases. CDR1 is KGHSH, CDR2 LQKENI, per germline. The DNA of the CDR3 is TGTGCCAGCTCACCTGGTTACGGAGACTATGGCTACACCTTC. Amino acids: CASSPGYGDYGYTF.

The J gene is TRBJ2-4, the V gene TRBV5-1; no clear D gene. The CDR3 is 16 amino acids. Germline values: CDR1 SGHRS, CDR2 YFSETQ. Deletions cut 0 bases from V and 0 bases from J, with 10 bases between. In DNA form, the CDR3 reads TGCGCCAGCAGCTTGGGCACTTATCAAGCCAAAAACATTCAGTACTTC. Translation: CASSLGTYQAKNIQYF.

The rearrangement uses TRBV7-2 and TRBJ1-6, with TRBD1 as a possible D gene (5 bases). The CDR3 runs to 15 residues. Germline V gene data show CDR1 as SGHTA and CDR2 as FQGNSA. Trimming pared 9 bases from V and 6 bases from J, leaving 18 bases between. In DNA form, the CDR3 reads TGTGCCAGTCGGGGCTCGCGAATGTCTAATTCACCCCTCCACTTT. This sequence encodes CASRGSRMSNSPLHF. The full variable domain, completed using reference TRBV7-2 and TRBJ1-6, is GAGVSQSPSNKVTEKGKDVELRCDPISGHTALYWYRQSLGQGLEFLIYFQGNSAPDKSGLPSDRFSAERTGGSVSTLTIQRTQQEDSAVYLCASRGSRMSNSPLHFGNGTRLTVT.

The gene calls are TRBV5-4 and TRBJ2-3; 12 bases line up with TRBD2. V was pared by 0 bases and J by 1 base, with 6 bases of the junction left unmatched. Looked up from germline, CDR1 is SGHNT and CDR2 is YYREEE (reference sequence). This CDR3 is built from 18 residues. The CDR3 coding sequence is TGTGCCAGCAGCTTGGAGTGGACTAGCGGGGAGGGCACAGATACGCAGTATTTT. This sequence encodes CASSLEWTSGEGTDTQYF.

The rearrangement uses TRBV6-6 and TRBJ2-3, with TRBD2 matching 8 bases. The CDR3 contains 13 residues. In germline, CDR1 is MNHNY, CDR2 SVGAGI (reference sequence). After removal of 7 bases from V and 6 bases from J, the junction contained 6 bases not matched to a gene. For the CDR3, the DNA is TGTGCCAGCACCCCGGGGGGGTGGGATACGCAGTATTTT. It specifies CASTPGGWDTQYF.

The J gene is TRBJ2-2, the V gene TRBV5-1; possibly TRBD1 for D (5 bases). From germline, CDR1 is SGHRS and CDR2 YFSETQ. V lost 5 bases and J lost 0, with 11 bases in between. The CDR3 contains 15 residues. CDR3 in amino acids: CASSKSGPNTGELFF. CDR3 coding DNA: TGCGCCAGCAGTAAATCAGGGCCGAACACCGGGGAGCTGTTTTTT.

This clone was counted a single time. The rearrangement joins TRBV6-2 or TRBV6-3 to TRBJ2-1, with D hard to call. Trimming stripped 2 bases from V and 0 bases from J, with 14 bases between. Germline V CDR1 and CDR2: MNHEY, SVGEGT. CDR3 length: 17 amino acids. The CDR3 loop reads CASSYNLVTSSYNEQFF. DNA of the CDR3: TGTGCCAGCAGTTACAATCTTGTCACGAGCTCCTACAATGAGCAGTTCTTC.

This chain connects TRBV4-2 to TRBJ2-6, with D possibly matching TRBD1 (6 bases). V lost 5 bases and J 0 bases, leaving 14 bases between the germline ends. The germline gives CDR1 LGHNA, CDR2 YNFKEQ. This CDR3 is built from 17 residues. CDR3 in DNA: TGTGCCAGCAGCTCATGGGGGCAGATCTCTGGGGCCAACGTCCTGACTTTC. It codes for CASSSWGQISGANVLTF.

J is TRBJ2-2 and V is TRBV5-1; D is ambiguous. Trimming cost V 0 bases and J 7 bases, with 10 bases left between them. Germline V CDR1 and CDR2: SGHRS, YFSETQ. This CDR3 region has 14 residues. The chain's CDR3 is CASSLAAVIGELFF. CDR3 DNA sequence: TGCGCCAGCAGCTTGGCGGCAGTTATCGGGGAGCTGTTTTTT.

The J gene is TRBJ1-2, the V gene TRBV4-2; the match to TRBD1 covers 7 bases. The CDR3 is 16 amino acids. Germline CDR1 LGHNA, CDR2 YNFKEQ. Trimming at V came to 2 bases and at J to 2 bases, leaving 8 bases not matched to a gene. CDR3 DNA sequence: TGTGCCAGCAGCCAACCAGACCGGGACAGAAACTATGGCTACACCTTC. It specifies CASSQPDRDRNYGYTF.

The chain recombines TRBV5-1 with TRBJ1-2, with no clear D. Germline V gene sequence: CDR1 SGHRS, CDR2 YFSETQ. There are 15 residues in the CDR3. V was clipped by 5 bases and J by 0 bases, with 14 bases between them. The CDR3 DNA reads TGCGCCAGCAGTCTAAGGTCAGCATCTAACTATGGCTACACCTTC. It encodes CASSLRSASNYGYTF.

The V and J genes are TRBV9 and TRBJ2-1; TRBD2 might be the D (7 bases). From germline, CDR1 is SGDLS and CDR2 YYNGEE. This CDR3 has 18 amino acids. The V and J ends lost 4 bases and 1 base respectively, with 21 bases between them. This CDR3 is CASSPTHGGAGSYNEQFF. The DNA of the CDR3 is TGTGCCAGCAGCCCAACCCATGGGGGGGCCGGTTCCTACAATGAGCAGTTCTTC.